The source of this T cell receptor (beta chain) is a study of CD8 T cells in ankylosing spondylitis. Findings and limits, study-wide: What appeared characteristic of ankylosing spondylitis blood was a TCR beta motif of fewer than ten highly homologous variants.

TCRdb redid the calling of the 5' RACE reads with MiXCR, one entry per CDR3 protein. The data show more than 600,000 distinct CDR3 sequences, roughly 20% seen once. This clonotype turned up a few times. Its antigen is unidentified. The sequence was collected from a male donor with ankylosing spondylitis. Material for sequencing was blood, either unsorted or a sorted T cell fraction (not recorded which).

The CDR3 sequence: CSARGGRNMNTEAFF. The CDR3 DNA is TGCAGTGCCCGCGGGGGAAGAAACATGAACACTGAAGCTTTCTTT. The V call is TRBV20-1, the J call TRBJ1-1, with TRBD1 as a possible D gene (5 bases). There are 15 residues in the CDR3. From germline, CDR1 is DFQATT and CDR2 SNEGSKA (reference sequence). V was cut by 6 bases and J by 0 bases, with 17 bases left in between.